This T cell receptor beta chain was recorded in a study of blood T cell repertoires in COVID-19. About the study: Donors in the United States, Italy and Spain gave samples during acute or convalescent COVID-19. T cells, B-cell-depleted T cells, or PBMCs supplied cDNA or gDNA.

In the original analysis: Reference gene primer amplification yielded estimated nucleated cell counts. Data came from immunoSEQ multiplex PCR; TCRdb stores just in-frame clones and leaves some out. That table supplies the V and J calls and clone size; D and trimming were determined from the DNA. The sample carries 120,000 to 150,000 clones, 65% to 85% recorded once. Trimming took 3 bases from V and 6 from J, leaving 9 bases between them. The CDR3 length is 12 residues. Germline CDR1 and CDR2: SGHRS and YFSETQ. The count of this clone is one. The sequence came from a human donor in a cohort sampled during active COVID-19. Sequenced input: peripheral blood. The rearrangement uses TRBV5-1 and TRBJ1-2, with a tentative D call TRBD1 (6 bases). The CDR3 region is CASSSAGDGYTF. The CDR3 DNA reads TGCGCCAGCAGCTCGGCAGGGGATGGCTACACCTTC.